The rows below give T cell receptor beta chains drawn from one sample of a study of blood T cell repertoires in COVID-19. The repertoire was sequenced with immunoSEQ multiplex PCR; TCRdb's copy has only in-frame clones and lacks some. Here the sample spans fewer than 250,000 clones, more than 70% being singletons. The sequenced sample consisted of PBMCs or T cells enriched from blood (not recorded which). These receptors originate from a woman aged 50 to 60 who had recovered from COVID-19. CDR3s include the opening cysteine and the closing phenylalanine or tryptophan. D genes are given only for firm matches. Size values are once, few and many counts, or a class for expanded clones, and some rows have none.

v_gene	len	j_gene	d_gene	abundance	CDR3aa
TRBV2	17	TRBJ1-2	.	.	CASIIGFDRFSVYGYTF
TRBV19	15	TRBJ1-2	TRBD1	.	CASSIGGGTGYGYTF
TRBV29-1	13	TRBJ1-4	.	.	CSVESHNTEKLFF
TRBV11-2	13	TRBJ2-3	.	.	CASLGRGTDTQYF
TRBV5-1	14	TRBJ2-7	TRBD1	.	CASSLNQGAGEQYF
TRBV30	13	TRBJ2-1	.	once	CAWNDGASNEQFF
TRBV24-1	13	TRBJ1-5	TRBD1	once	CATSGTGFQPQHF
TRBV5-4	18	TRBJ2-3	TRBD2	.	CASSPGTSGIRGTDTQYF
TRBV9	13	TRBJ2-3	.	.	CASSVAELDTQYF
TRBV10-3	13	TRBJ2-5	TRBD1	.	CAISRTGRETQYF
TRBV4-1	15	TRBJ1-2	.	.	CASSQVGDYNYGYTF
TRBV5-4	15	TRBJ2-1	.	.	CASSLESGVWNEQFF
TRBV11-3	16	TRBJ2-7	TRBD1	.	CASSSQSTGVPYEQYF
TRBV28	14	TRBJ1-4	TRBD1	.	CASRVTGGNEKLFF
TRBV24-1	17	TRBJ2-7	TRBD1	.	CATSDLSGGQGKNEQYF
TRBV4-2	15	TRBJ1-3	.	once	CASSQDRGGWNTIYF
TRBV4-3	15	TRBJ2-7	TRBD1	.	CASSQLDRGPYEQYF
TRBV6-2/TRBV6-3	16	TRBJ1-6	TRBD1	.	CASSYGGQGVNSPLHF
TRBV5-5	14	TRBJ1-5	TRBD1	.	CASSLQGGGQPQHF
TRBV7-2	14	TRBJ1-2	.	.	CASSLWTELYGYTF
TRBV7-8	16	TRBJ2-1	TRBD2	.	CASSPREKVSYNEQFF
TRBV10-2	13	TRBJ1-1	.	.	CASSEDRNLEAFF
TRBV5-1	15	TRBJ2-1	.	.	CASSFLNNGGNEQFF
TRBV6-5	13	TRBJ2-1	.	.	CASSLGRPGEQFF
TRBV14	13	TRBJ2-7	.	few	CASSQRTYGEQYF
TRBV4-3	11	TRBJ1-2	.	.	CASSQDLSYTF
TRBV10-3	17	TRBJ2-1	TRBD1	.	CAISESSRGHGPNEQFF
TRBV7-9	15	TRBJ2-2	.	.	CASSLSSASGGELFF
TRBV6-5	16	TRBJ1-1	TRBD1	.	CASSYSANRGNTEAFF
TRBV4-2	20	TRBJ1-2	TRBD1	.	CASSQGVSGTGGAVTYGYTF
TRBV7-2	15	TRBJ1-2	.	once	CASSLSTHLKRGYTF
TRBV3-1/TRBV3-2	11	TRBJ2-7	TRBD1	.	CASSQTGTQYF
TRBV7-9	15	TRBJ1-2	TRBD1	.	CASSLPGRGNYGYTF
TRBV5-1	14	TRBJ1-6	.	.	CASSRGQTGSPLHF
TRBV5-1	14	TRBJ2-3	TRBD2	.	CASSLLAGVDTQYF
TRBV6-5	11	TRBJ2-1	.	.	CAHGEYNEQFF
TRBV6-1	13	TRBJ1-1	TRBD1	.	CASSEQGATEAFF
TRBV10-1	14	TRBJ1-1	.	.	CASSATGMRTEAFF
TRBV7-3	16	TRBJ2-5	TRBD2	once	CASSLNAGGIQETQYF
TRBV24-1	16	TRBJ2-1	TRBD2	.	CATSGVTSGSVGEQFF
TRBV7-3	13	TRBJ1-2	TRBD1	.	CASSPGQGFGYTF
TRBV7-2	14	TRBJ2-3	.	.	CASRLRGPTDTQYF
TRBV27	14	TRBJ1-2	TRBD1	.	CASSPTGGFHGYTF
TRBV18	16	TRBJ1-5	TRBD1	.	CASSSLDRVGNQPQHF
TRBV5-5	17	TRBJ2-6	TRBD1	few	CASSLGQGFSGANVLTF
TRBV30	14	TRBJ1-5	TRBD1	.	CAWKDRGRLQPQHF
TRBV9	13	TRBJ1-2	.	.	CASSVSGVYGYTF
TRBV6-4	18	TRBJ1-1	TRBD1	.	CASSGHDRGHTLNTEAFF
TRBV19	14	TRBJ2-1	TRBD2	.	CASSISGSFDEQFF
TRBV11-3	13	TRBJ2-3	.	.	CASSLDQDNTQYF
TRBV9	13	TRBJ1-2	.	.	CASSPDRNYGYTF